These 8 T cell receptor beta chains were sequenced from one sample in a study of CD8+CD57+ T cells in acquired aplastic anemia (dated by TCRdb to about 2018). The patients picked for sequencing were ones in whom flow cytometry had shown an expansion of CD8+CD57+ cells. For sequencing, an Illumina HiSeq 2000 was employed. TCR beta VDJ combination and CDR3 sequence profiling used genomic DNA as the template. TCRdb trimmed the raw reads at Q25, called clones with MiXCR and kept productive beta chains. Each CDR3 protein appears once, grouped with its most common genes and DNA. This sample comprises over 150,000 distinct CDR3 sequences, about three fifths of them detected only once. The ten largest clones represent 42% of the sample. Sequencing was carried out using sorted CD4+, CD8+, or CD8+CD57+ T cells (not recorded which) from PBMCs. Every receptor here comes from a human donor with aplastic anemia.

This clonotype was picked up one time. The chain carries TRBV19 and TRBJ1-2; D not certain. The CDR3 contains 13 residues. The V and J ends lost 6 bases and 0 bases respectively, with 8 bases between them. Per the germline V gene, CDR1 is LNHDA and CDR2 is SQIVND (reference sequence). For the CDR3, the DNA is TGTGCCAGTAGGGATGGGGCTAACTATGGCTACACCTTC. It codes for CASRDGANYGYTF.

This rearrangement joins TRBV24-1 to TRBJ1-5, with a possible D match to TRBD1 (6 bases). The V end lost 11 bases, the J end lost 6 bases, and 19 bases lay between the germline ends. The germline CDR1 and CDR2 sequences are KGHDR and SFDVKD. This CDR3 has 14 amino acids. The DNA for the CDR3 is TGTGCCAGCCACTCCGGAGTAGGGGGTCAGCCCCAGCATTTT. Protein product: CASHSGVGGQPQHF.

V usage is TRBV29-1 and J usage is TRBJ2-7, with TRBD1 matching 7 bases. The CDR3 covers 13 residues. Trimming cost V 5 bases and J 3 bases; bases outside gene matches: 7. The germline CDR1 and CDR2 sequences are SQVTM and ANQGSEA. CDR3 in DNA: TGCAGCGTTAGGGACAGCCTCATCTACGAGCAGTACTTC. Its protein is CSVRDSLIYEQYF.

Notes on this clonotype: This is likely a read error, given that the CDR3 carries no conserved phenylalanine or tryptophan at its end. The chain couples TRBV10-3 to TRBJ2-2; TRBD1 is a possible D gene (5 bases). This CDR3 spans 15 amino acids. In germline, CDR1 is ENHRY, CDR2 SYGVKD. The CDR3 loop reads CAISEKGLGTGELFL. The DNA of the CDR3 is TGTGCTATCAGTGAGAAGGGGCTGGGGACCGGGGAGCTGTTTCTT.

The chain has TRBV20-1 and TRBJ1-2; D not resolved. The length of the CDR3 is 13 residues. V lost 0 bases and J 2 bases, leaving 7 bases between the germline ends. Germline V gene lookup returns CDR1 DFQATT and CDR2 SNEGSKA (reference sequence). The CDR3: CSARDATNYGYTF. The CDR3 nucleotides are TGCAGTGCTAGAGACGCCACGAACTATGGCTACACCTTC.

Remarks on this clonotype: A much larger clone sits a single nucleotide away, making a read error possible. CDR3 protein: CASSLSWTSGNTGELFF. The CDR3 nucleotides read TGTGCCAGCAGCCTCTCCTGGACTAGCGGAAACACCGGGGAGCTGTTTTTT. This chain uses TRBV4-2 with TRBJ2-2; TRBD2 agrees at 10 bases. The germline gives CDR1 LGHNA, CDR2 YNFKEQ. Germline trimming cut 4 bases from V and 2 bases from J; bases unmatched to any gene: 7. The CDR3 extends over 17 amino acids.

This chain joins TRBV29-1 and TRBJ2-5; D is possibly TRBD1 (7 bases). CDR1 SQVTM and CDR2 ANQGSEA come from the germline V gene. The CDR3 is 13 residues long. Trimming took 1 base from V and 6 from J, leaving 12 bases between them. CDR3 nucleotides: TGCAGCGTTGAAGGGCAGGGGGGCAAGACCCAGTACTTC. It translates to CSVEGQGGKTQYF.

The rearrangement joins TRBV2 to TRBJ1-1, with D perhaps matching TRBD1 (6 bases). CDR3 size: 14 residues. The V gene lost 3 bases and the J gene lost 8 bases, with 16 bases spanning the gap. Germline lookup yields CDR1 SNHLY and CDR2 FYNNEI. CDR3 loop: CASSEVSGTGEAFF. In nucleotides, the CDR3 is TGTGCCAGCAGTGAGGTATCGGGTACAGGGGAAGCTTTCTTT.